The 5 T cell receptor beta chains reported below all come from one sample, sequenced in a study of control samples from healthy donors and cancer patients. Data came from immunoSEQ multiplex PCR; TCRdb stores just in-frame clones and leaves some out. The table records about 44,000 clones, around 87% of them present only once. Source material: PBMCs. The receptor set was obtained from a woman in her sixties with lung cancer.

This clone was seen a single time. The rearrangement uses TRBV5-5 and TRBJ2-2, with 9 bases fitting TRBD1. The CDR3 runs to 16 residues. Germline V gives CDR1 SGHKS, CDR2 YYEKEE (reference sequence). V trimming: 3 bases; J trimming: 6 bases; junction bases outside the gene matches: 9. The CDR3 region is CASSSQGQGRSGELFF. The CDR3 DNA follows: TGTGCCAGCAGCTCCCAAGGACAGGGGAGGTCCGGGGAGCTGTTTTTT.

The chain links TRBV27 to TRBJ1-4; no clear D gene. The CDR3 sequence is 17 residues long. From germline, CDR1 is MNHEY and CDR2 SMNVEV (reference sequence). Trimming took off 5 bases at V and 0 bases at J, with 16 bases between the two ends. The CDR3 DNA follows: TGTGCCAGCAGTCCATACTCGGGAGATGCAACTAATGAAAAACTGTTTTTT. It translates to CASSPYSGDATNEKLFF.

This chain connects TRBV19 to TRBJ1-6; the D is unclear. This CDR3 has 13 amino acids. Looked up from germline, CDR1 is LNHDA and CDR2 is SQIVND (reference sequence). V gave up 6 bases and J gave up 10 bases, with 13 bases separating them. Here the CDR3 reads CASSPDYSSPLHF. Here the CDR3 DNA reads TGTGCCAGTAGCCCGGACTATTCCTCACCCCTCCACTTT.

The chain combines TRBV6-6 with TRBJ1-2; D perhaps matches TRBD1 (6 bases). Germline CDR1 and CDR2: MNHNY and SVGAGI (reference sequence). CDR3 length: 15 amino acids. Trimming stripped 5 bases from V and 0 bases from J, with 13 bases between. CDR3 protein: CASSTRTETNYGYTF. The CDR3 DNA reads TGTGCCAGCAGTACTCGGACAGAAACTAACTATGGCTACACCTTC.

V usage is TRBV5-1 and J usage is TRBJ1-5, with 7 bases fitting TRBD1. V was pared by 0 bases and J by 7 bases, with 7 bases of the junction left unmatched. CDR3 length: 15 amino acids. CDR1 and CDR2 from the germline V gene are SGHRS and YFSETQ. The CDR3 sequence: CASSLDQGEGQPQHF. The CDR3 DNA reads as TGCGCCAGCAGCTTGGACCAGGGGGAAGGGCAGCCCCAGCATTTT.